This TCR beta chain was sequenced for a study of blood T cell repertoires in COVID-19. Study as a whole: Researchers got acute and convalescent COVID-19 samples from the United States, Italy and Spain. T cells, B-cell-depleted T cells, or PBMCs supplied cDNA or gDNA.

The CDR3 is 15 residues long. Germline V gene sequence: CDR1 MNHEY, CDR2 SVGAGI. V lost 6 bases, J lost 8 bases, and 22 bases lay in between. In the authors' methods: Amplification of reference gene primers was used by the study to estimate nucleated cell counts. The assay was immunoSEQ multiplex PCR, and TCRdb's table has in-frame clones only and misses some. The V and J calls and the clone size are those of that table, but D and trimming were determined from the DNA. The sample comprises approximately 53,000 clones, about 89% of which are singletons, and 25% to 35% rests with the top ten. This sequence joins TRBV6-5 and TRBJ1-2, with D hard to call. This TCR came from a human donor in a cohort sampled during active COVID-19. Sequencing was carried out using peripheral blood. Here the CDR3 DNA reads TGTGCCAGCAGCCCCAGAGAGGGAGGTCCCGGAGGCTACACCTTC. This encodes CASSPREGGPGGYTF.